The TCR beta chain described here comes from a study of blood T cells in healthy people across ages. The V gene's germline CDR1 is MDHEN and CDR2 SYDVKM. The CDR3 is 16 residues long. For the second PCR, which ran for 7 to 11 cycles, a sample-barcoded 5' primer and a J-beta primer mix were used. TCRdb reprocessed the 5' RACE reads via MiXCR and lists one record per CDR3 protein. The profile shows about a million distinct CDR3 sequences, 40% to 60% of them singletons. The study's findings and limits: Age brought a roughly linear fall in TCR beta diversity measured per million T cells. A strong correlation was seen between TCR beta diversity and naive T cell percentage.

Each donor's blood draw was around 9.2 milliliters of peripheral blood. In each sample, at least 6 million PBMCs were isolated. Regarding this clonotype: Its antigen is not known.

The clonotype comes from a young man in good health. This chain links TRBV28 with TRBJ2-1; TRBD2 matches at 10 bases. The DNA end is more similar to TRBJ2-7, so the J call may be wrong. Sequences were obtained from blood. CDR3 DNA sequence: TGTGCCAGCAGCCCTAGCGGGGGCGGGAATGTCTACGAGCAGTACTTC. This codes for CASSPSGGGNVYEQYF.